This paragraph covers one T cell receptor beta chain sequence. Germline V gives CDR1 SGHDT, CDR2 YYEEEE. The CDR3 extends over 12 amino acids. V was trimmed by 3 bases and J by 4 bases, leaving 5 bases between them. The sample is drawn from a study of control samples from healthy donors and cancer patients. The repertoire was sequenced with immunoSEQ multiplex PCR; TCRdb's copy has only in-frame clones and lacks some. The table shows about 49,000 clones, with about 86% occurring only once. This chain uses TRBV5-6 with TRBJ1-5, with no clear D. The receptor was isolated from a woman in her forties or fifties with lung cancer. Material: PBMCs. DNA for the CDR3: TGTGCCAGCAGCTACCTAAATCAGCCCCAGCATTTT. As protein: CASSYLNQPQHF.